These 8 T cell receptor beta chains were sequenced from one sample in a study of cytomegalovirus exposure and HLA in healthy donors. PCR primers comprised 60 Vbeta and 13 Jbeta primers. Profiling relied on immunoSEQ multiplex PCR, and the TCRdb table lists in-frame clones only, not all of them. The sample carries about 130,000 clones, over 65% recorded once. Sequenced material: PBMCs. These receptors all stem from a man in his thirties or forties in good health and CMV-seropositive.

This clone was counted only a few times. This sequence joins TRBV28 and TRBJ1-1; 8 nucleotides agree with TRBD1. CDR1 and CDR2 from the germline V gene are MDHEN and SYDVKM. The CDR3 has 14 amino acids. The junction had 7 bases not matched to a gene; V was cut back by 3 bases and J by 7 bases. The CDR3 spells CASSLGTGYGEAFF. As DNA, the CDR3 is TGTGCCAGCAGTTTGGGGACAGGATATGGTGAAGCTTTCTTT.

For the CDR3, the DNA is TGTGCCAGCAGTTACTCGGGACAGTCCCAAGAGACCCAGTACTTC. The encoded protein is CASSYSGQSQETQYF. The gene calls are TRBV6-6 and TRBJ2-5, with 7 bases that match TRBD1. Germline-derived CDR1 and CDR2 are MNHNY and SVGAGI (reference sequence). Trimming at V came to 0 bases and at J to 1 base, leaving 2 bases not matched to a gene. CDR3 length: 15 residues.

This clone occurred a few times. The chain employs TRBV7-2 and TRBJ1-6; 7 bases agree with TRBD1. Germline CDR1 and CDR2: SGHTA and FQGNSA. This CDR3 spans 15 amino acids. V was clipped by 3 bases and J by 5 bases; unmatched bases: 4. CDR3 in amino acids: CASSFNRGNNSPLHF. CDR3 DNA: TGTGCCAGCAGCTTTAACAGGGGAAATAATTCACCCCTCCACTTT.

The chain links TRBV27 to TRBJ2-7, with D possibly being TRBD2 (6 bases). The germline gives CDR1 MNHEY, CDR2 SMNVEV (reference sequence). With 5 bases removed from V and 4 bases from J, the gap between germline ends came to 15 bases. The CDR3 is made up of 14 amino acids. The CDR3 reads CASSPLPRGYEQYF. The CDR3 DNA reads TGTGCCAGCAGTCCTTTACCCCGGGGGTACGAGCAGTACTTC.

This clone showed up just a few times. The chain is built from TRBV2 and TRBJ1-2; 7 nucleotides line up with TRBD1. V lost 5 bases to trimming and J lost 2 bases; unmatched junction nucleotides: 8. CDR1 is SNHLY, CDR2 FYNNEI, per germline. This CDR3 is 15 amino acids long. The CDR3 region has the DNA TGTGCCAGCAGTTACATCGACAGGGCCAACTATGGCTACACCTTC. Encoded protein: CASSYIDRANYGYTF.

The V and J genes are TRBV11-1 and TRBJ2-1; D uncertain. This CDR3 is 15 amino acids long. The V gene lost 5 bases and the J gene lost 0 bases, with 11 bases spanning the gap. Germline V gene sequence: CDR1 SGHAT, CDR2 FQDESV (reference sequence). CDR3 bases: TGTGCCAGCAGCCCTAGGCGGTCCTCCTACAATGAGCAGTTCTTC. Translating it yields CASSPRRSSYNEQFF.

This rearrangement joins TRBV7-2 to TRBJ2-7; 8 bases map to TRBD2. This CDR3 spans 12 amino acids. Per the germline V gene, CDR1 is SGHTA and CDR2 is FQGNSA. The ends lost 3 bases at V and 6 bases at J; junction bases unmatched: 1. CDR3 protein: CASSFGGGEQYF. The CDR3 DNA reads TGTGCCAGCAGCTTCGGGGGGGGCGAGCAGTACTTC.

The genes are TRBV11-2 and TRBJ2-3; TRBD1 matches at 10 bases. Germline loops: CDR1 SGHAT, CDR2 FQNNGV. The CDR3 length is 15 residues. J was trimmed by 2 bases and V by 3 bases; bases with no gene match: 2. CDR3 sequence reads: CASSLGQGNTDTQYF. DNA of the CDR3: TGTGCCAGCAGCTTGGGACAGGGGAACACAGATACGCAGTATTTT.